The present entry profiles one T cell receptor (beta chain) with its context. Its matching antigen is unknown. The sample originates from a study of cytomegalovirus exposure and HLA in healthy donors. General observations from the study: Prior analysis indicated that the majority of TCR beta V segments exhibited productivity approximately 87% or approximately 30% of the time.

This CDR3 is built from 16 residues. Germline lookup yields CDR1 SNHLY and CDR2 FYNNEI. Losses at the gene ends were 6 bases for V and 8 bases for J; bases not matched to a gene: 13. The PCR had 60 Vbeta and 13 Jbeta primers. Method: immunoSEQ multiplex PCR; TCRdb's copy keeps in-frame clones and lacks some. The data contain roughly 100,000 clones, about two thirds of them singletons. This chain links TRBV2 with TRBJ2-2; 9 positions match TRBD2. The sequenced material came from PBMCs. This receptor was obtained from a female donor in good health and CMV-seronegative. The CDR3 spells CASRGTSRRASGELFF. CDR3 DNA sequence: TGTGCCAGCAGGGGGACTAGCAGGAGGGCCTCAGGGGAGCTGTTTTTT.